Below are 16 T cell receptor beta chains sequenced from a single sample in a study of Ad26.COV2.S vaccination and SARS-CoV-2 variants. Using immunoSEQ multiplex PCR, the repertoire was profiled, and TCRdb retains in-frame clones only, with some absent. The sample consists of a few hundred thousand clones, around 89% of them appearing once. Treatment meaning: roughly 18 received Ad26.COV2.S at low or high dose, single or two shots; about 5 received placebo; per-sample allocation not given. Sampling occurred on day 63 after the first vaccine or placebo injection. The source material was peripheral blood, sampled in a trial of Ad26.COV2.S vaccine versus placebo. The receptors derive from a person between 18 and 65 years old who received the Ad26.COV2.S COVID-19 vaccine or a placebo.

V and J are TRBV12-5 and TRBJ1-4; maybe TRBD1 (5 bases). This CDR3 contains 16 residues. Germline assignment: CDR1 LGHNT and CDR2 FRNRAP. Trimming removed 1 base at V and 8 bases at J, with 17 bases between. CDR3 in DNA: TGTGCTAGTGGTTTGGCCAGACAGCCGCAGGTGGAAAAACTGTTTTTT. Protein product: CASGLARQPQVEKLFF.

This chain connects TRBV4-2 to TRBJ2-3, with 7 bases lining up with TRBD2. CDR3 length: 16 amino acids. The ends lost 0 bases at V and 4 bases at J; junction bases unmatched: 7. Germline CDR1 LGHNA, CDR2 YNFKEQ. This CDR3 reads CASSQELYSGADTQYF. The CDR3 DNA reads TGTGCCAGCAGCCAAGAACTTTACAGCGGGGCAGATACGCAGTATTTT.

V is TRBV7-9 and J is TRBJ2-7; TRBD2 matches 9 bases. This CDR3 has 14 amino acids. Per germline, CDR1 SEHNR and CDR2 FQNEAQ (reference sequence). V trimming: 5 bases; J trimming: 6 bases; junction bases outside the gene matches: 8. The CDR3 loop is CASSPSRGGPEQYF. DNA of the CDR3: TGTGCCAGCAGCCCCTCGCGGGGGGGCCCCGAGCAGTACTTC.

V gene TRBV19 combines with J gene TRBJ2-6; no firm D call. The ends were cut back, 3 bases at V and 1 base at J, with 7 bases in the middle. Per germline, CDR1 LNHDA and CDR2 SQIVND (reference sequence). This CDR3 has 15 amino acids. This CDR3 reads CASSISSSGANVLTF. The CDR3 region has the DNA TGTGCCAGTAGTATTAGTAGTTCTGGGGCCAACGTCCTGACTTTC.

This rearrangement joins TRBV7-3 to TRBJ2-2; 8 bases fit TRBD1. Losses at the gene ends were 6 bases for V and 3 bases for J; bases not matched to a gene: 6. The length of the CDR3 is 15 residues. The germline V gene has CDR1 SGHTA and CDR2 FQGTGA. The CDR3 sequence is CASRETGADTGELFF. The CDR3 DNA is TGTGCCAGCAGGGAGACAGGGGCGGACACCGGGGAGCTGTTTTTT.

J is TRBJ2-3 and V is TRBV5-4; 9 nucleotides align to TRBD2. Trimming took 1 base from V and 4 from J; bases not matched to a gene: 13. Germline lookup yields CDR1 SGHNT and CDR2 YYREEE (reference sequence). CDR3 length equals 18 residues. CDR3: CASSLPTGGGAIADTQYF. CDR3 DNA: TGTGCCAGCAGCTTGCCCACGGGCGGGGGGGCGATAGCAGATACGCAGTATTTT.

This sequence joins TRBV3-1 (or the pseudogene TRBV3-2) and TRBJ1-1, with D possibly being TRBD1 (5 bases). Germline V gene lookup returns CDR1 LGHDT and CDR2 YNNKEL (reference sequence). The CDR3 is 13 residues long. Trimming removed 9 bases at V and 7 bases at J, with 18 bases between. The CDR3: CASNRGREDEAFF. DNA for the CDR3: TGTGCCAGTAACCGCGGCAGGGAAGATGAAGCTTTCTTT.

This chain uses TRBV5-5 with TRBJ2-3, with 10 bases fitting TRBD2. Trimming removed 6 bases from V and 0 bases from J; junction bases left unmatched: 13. The germline CDR1 and CDR2 sequences are SGHKS and YYEKEE (reference sequence). This CDR3 has 18 residues. Written as DNA, the CDR3 is TGTGCCAGCATCATAACCCTAGCGGGGGTGATTAGCACAGATACGCAGTATTTT. Amino acids: CASIITLAGVISTDTQYF.

The CDR3: CASSFPGTLTYEQYF. The CDR3 bases are TGTGCCAGCAGTTTTCCCGGGACACTTACCTACGAGCAGTACTTC. The rearrangement joins TRBV6-5 to TRBJ2-7; D is possibly TRBD1 (6 bases). CDR3 length: 15 amino acids. V was shortened by 4 bases and J by 2 bases, with 15 bases between the two germline ends. CDR1 and CDR2 from the germline V gene are MNHEY and SVGAGI.

This clone was seen just once. The chain joins TRBV10-1 to TRBJ2-7; 7 bases are a match to TRBD1. Germline-derived CDR1 and CDR2 are WNHNN and SYGVQD (reference sequence). V was pared by 8 bases and J by 2 bases, with 6 bases of the junction left unmatched. The CDR3 contains 13 residues. CDR3 protein: CASSPGQAYEQYF. The CDR3 region has the DNA TGCGCCAGCTCCCCCGGACAGGCCTACGAGCAGTACTTC.

The CDR3 DNA reads as TGTGCCACGGGGGGACCCGCCAGTCCCTCCCCGGGGATTATCGGCACTAACTATGGCTACACCTTC. Encoded protein: CATGGPASPSPGIIGTNYGYTF. The rearrangement uses TRBV19 and TRBJ1-2; D possibly corresponds to TRBD1 (5 bases). The length of the CDR3 is 22 residues. CDR1 and CDR2 (germline): LNHDA, SQIVND (reference sequence). V lost 10 bases to trimming and J lost 0 bases, with 39 bases between them.

The chain joins TRBV3-1 (or the pseudogene TRBV3-2) to TRBJ2-7, with TRBD1 identical over 12 bases. The V gene's germline CDR1 is LGHDT and CDR2 YNNKEL (reference sequence). The CDR3 loop spans 14 amino acids. The V segment lost 10 bases and the J segment 3 bases; nucleotides outside the gene matches: 7. DNA for the CDR3: TGTGCCACTCCGGGACAGGGGGCTTTCTACGAGCAGTACTTC. This codes for CATPGQGAFYEQYF.

The rearrangement uses TRBV5-4 and TRBJ2-5, with 7 bases lining up with TRBD2. V lost 7 bases, J lost 0 bases, and 12 bases stayed unmatched. CDR3 length: 16 amino acids. Germline loops: CDR1 SGHNT, CDR2 YYREEE (reference sequence). CDR3 sequence: CASFPYRAGDQETQYF. The CDR3 DNA reads as TGTGCCAGCTTCCCTTATCGGGCGGGGGACCAAGAGACCCAGTACTTC.

The chain joins TRBV3-1 (or the pseudogene TRBV3-2) to TRBJ2-7, with D perhaps TRBD1 (5 bases). Germline assignment: CDR1 LGHDT and CDR2 YNNKEL (reference sequence). V shed 5 bases and J shed 4 bases, with 18 bases lying between them. This CDR3 is built from 15 residues. CDR3 in amino acids: CASSTRQYFWYEQYF. CDR3 bases: TGTGCCAGCAGCACCCGACAGTACTTCTGGTACGAGCAGTACTTC.

This rearrangement joins TRBV12-3 or TRBV12-4 to TRBJ2-5; D unclear. V lost 10 bases and J lost 5, with 17 bases in between. The CDR3 runs 13 residues. CDR3 sequence: CAISRGTRETQYF. In DNA, the CDR3 is TGTGCCATTTCCCGAGGAACGAGGGAGACCCAGTACTTC.

The V gene is TRBV6-1, the J gene TRBJ2-1; 7 bases map to TRBD1. Germline assignment: CDR1 MNHNS and CDR2 SASEGT. This CDR3 contains 14 residues. V gave up 2 bases and J gave up 5 bases; unmatched junction bases: 3. The CDR3 coding sequence is TGTGCCAGCAGTGAAAGGGGGCGCCACAATGAGCAGTTCTTC. Its translation: CASSERGRHNEQFF.